The next 23 T cell receptor beta chains were all read from a single sample in a study of OX40 agonist ivuxolimab in advanced cancers. The data were produced by immunoSEQ multiplex PCR, yet TCRdb's version contains in-frame clones alone and is incomplete. This table has under 35,000 clones, approximately 88% appearing once. Material: CD4+ or CD8+ T cells sorted from blood, obtained in a trial of the OX40 agonist ivuxolimab. Source of these receptors: an adult with an advanced solid tumor such as melanoma, head and neck, liver or kidney cancer.

The chain couples TRBV7-6 to TRBJ2-5, with 8 bases matching TRBD2. The CDR3 length is 14 residues. J was trimmed by 4 bases and V by 5 bases; bases with no gene match: 6. CDR1 SGHVS and CDR2 FNYEAQ come from the germline V gene. The CDR3 loop is CASSLTSGGETQYF. The CDR3 DNA reads as TGTGCCAGCAGCCTCACTAGCGGAGGAGAGACCCAGTACTTC. Full variable domain (remainder filled in from reference TRBV7-6 and TRBJ2-5): GAGVSQSPRYKVTKRGQDVALRCDPISGHVSLYWYRQALGQGPEFLTYFNYEAQQDKSGLPNDRFSAERPEGSISTLTIQRTEQRDSAMYRCASSLTSGGETQYFGPGTRLLVL.

This clone was seen just once. V is TRBV4-3 and J is TRBJ2-5, with D unclear. This CDR3 contains 16 residues. Per germline, CDR1 LGHNA and CDR2 YSLEER. The V gene lost 1 base and the J gene lost 5 bases, with 17 bases spanning the gap. The CDR3 nucleotides are TGCGCCAGCAGCCAAGGACGACTGGGCGACGGGGAGACCCAGTACTTC. This codes for CASSQGRLGDGETQYF.

This clone was counted at least ten times. The gene calls are TRBV27 and TRBJ1-5; D not resolved. CDR1 MNHEY and CDR2 SMNVEV come from the germline V gene (reference sequence). This CDR3 spans 15 amino acids. V lost 3 bases to trimming and J lost 6 bases, with 15 bases between them. DNA of the CDR3: TGTGCCAGCAGTTTGTCGGGCACCGAGCGTCAGCCCCAGCATTTT. Residues: CASSLSGTERQPQHF.

The CDR3 sequence: CATSRDNTTGELFF. Here the CDR3 DNA reads TGTGCCACCAGCAGAGATAACACCACCGGGGAGCTGTTTTTT. The rearrangement links TRBV15 to TRBJ2-2; D is unresolved. Germline CDR1 and CDR2: LNHNV and YYDKDF (reference sequence). V lost 0 bases, J lost 4 bases, and 6 bases lay in between. This CDR3 comprises 14 residues.

This chain joins TRBV9 and TRBJ2-3; D is uncertain. V lost 1 base to trimming and J lost 0 bases, with 3 bases between them. This CDR3 spans 13 amino acids. Germline values: CDR1 SGDLS, CDR2 YYNGEE. The chain's CDR3 is CASSVTSTDTQYF. The CDR3 DNA sequence: TGTGCCAGCAGCGTAACCAGCACAGATACGCAGTATTTT.

J is TRBJ1-6 and V is TRBV5-4; 7 nucleotides line up with TRBD1. CDR3 size: 14 residues. Germline V gene sequence: CDR1 SGHNT, CDR2 YYREEE (reference sequence). The trim removed 1 base at V and 6 bases at J, leaving 1 base unmatched. DNA of the CDR3: TGTGCCAGCAGCTTGTCAGGGGGTAATTCACCCCTCCACTTT. It specifies CASSLSGGNSPLHF.

The chain carries TRBV2 and TRBJ1-5, with D possibly TRBD1 on 6 matching bases. CDR3 size: 14 residues. Per germline, CDR1 SNHLY and CDR2 FYNNEI. Trimming shortened V by 1 base and J by 4 bases, and 8 bases separated the two germline ends. Here the CDR3 reads CASSEGQANQPQHF. The CDR3, as DNA: TGTGCCAGCAGTGAAGGACAGGCGAATCAGCCCCAGCATTTT. The full variable domain, with the rest looked up from reference TRBV2 and TRBJ1-5, is EPEVTQTPSHQVTQMGQEVILRCVPISNHLYFYWYRQILGQKVEFLVSFYNNEISEKSEIFDDQFSVERPDGSNFTLKIRSTKLEDSAMYFCASSEGQANQPQHFGDGTRLSIL.

This chain links TRBV6-5 with TRBJ1-1, with D unresolved. In germline, CDR1 is MNHEY, CDR2 SVGAGI. Trimming stripped 0 bases from V and 5 bases from J, with 13 bases between. CDR3 size: 15 residues. The CDR3 region is CASSYSGSLGTEAFF. CDR3 coding DNA: TGTGCCAGCAGTTACTCGGGGAGCCTGGGGACTGAAGCTTTCTTT.

The chain recombines TRBV10-3 with TRBJ2-7; TRBD1 aligns across 8 bases. CDR1 is ENHRY and CDR2 is SYGVKD in the germline V gene. The CDR3 runs 14 residues. The V gene end was trimmed by 5 bases and the J gene end by 7 bases; junction bases not matched to a gene: 10. The DNA for the CDR3 is TGTGCCATCAGTTCGCGGACAGGGCTAGGAGAGCAGTACTTC. Amino acids: CAISSRTGLGEQYF.

This clone was seen only once. The rearrangement links TRBV7-8 to TRBJ2-7, with TRBD2 identical over 8 bases. J lost 3 bases, V lost 6 bases, and 10 bases had no gene match. Germline V gene lookup returns CDR1 SGHVS and CDR2 FQNEAQ. There are 15 residues in the CDR3. For the CDR3, the DNA is TGTGCCAGCAGGCCCGGACTAGCTTACATCTACGAGCAGTACTTC. Translation gives CASRPGLAYIYEQYF.

Of note for this clone: Other DNA sequences of this sample code for an identical CDR3. V is TRBV9 and J is TRBJ2-3; D is uncertain. V lost 8 bases and J lost 3, with 10 bases in between. The CDR3 totals 12 residues. Germline assignment: CDR1 SGDLS and CDR2 YYNGEE. The DNA of the CDR3 is TGTGCCAGTAGCCCCGGGACAGATACGCAGTATTTT. It codes for CASSPGTDTQYF. Drawing the rest from reference TRBV9 and TRBJ2-3, the complete variable domain is DSGVTQTPKHLITATGQRVTLRCSPRSGDLSVYWYQQSLDQGLQFLIQYYNGEERAKGNILERFSAQQFPDLHSELNLSSLELGDSALYFCASSPGTDTQYFGPGTRLTVL.

This rearrangement joins TRBV7-9 to TRBJ2-1, with 7 bases that match TRBD1. The germline gives CDR1 SEHNR, CDR2 FQNEAQ (reference sequence). The ends lost 0 bases at V and 10 bases at J; junction bases unmatched: 6. This CDR3 has 14 amino acids. CDR3 residues: CASSLAFQDREQFF. In nucleotides, the CDR3 is TGTGCCAGCAGCTTAGCGTTTCAGGACAGGGAGCAGTTCTTC.

J is TRBJ2-5 and V is TRBV7-9, with no clear D. Germline V gene data show CDR1 as SEHNR and CDR2 as FQNEAQ (reference sequence). The V end was cut by 7 bases, the J end by 3 bases, with 12 bases between. This CDR3 is 13 amino acids long. Here the CDR3 reads CASTHIAEETQYF. The DNA for the CDR3 is TGTGCCAGCACCCATATAGCAGAAGAGACCCAGTACTTC. The complete variable domain, with remaining parts taken from reference TRBV7-9 and TRBJ2-5, reads DTGVSQNPRHKITKRGQNVTFRCDPISEHNRLYWYRQTLGQGPEFLTYFQNEAQLEKSRLLSDRFSAERPKGSFSTLEIQRTEQGDSAMYLCASTHIAEETQYFGPGTRLLVL.

This chain joins TRBV28 and TRBJ1-2; maybe TRBD1 (5 bases). The CDR3 covers 11 residues. Looked up from germline, CDR1 is MDHEN and CDR2 is SYDVKM. V was cut by 6 bases and J by 5 bases, with 7 bases left in between. The CDR3 nucleotides read TGTGCCAGCAGGTGGGGGTATGGCTACACCTTC. It specifies CASRWGYGYTF.

The chain combines TRBV28 with TRBJ2-7; D gene uncertain. The CDR3 runs 14 residues. Per germline, CDR1 MDHEN and CDR2 SYDVKM. Trimming took 5 bases from V and 6 from J, leaving 17 bases between them. CDR3 nucleotide sequence: TGTGCCAGCAGTCCTCTTCTAGAATCGGCCGAGCAGTACTTC. Amino acid sequence: CASSPLLESAEQYF.

The J gene is TRBJ2-5, the V gene TRBV21-1; the D call in the table, TRBD2, was not verified against the DNA. TRBV21-1 represents a pseudogene. The CDR3 runs to 16 residues. The CDR3 is CASSKARLAPQETQYF. CDR3 coding DNA: TGTGCCAGCAGCAAAGCGCGGCTAGCACCTCAAGAGACCCAGTACTTC.

The genes are TRBV28 and TRBJ1-4; the D is unclear. There are 16 residues in the CDR3. Germline V lookup: CDR1 MDHEN, CDR2 SYDVKM. V was shortened by 7 bases and J by 3 bases, with 18 bases between the two germline ends. The CDR3 DNA reads as TGTGCCAGCAAGATTAGGGCTGAGTGGGCTAATGAAAAACTGTTTTTT. Amino acid sequence: CASKIRAEWANEKLFF.

This clone has a single count. J is TRBJ1-2 and V is TRBV21-1; no check of the table's D call, TRBD1, against the DNA was made. TRBV21-1 represents a pseudogene. The CDR3 sequence is 14 residues long. This chain's CDR3 is CASSEDSFDYGYTF. The CDR3 DNA reads TGTGCCAGCAGCGAGGACAGTTTTGACTATGGCTACACCTTC.

This chain uses TRBV5-1 with TRBJ2-2; D might be TRBD1 or TRBD2, each matching 5 bases. Germline-derived CDR1 and CDR2 are SGHRS and YFSETQ. The CDR3 contains 13 residues. Trimming cost V 5 bases and J 1 base, with 6 bases left between them. The CDR3 nucleotides read TGCGCCAGCAGTGGGGGGAACACCGGGGAGCTGTTTTTT. Amino acids: CASSGGNTGELFF.

The rearrangement joins TRBV6-1 to TRBJ2-2; maybe TRBD2 (5 bases). CDR3 length: 17 residues. V was trimmed by 2 bases and J by 4 bases, leaving 17 bases between them. CDR1 is MNHNS, CDR2 SASEGT, per germline. The CDR3 loop reads CASSERPRGITTGELFF. Written as DNA, the CDR3 is TGTGCCAGCAGTGAACGTCCTAGAGGGATAACCACCGGGGAGCTGTTTTTT.

This chain uses TRBV2 with TRBJ2-3; D not certain. This CDR3 is 16 amino acids long. The V and J ends lost 8 bases and 0 bases respectively, with 18 bases between them. CDR1 is SNHLY, CDR2 FYNNEI, per germline. CDR3 nucleotides: TGTGCCAGCTGCCAAGTAATGGTTCATAGCACAGATACGCAGTATTTT. Translation: CASCQVMVHSTDTQYF.

The J gene is TRBJ2-5, the V gene TRBV5-3; perhaps TRBD2 as D (6 bases). TRBV5-3 is an ORF, with its function uncertain. The length of the CDR3 is 15 residues. The germline V and J ends were trimmed by 4 bases and 5 bases, with 18 bases remaining between them. The CDR3 bases are TGTGCCAGAAGCCGCCGGGACTCCTTACAGGAGACCCAGTACTTC. Protein: CARSRRDSLQETQYF.

This rearrangement joins TRBV2 to TRBJ2-2, with D maybe TRBD2 (5 bases). Trimming removed 8 bases at V and 3 bases at J, with 10 bases between. CDR1 is SNHLY, CDR2 FYNNEI, per germline. The CDR3 is made up of 13 amino acids. The CDR3 loop reads CASSRVDTGELFF. The CDR3 DNA reads TGTGCCAGCTCGAGGGTGGACACCGGGGAGCTGTTTTTT. Filled out from reference TRBV2 and TRBJ2-2, the complete variable domain reads EPEVTQTPSHQVTQMGQEVILRCVPISNHLYFYWYRQILGQKVEFLVSFYNNEISEKSEIFDDQFSVERPDGSNFTLKIRSTKLEDSAMYFCASSRVDTGELFFGEGSRLTVL.